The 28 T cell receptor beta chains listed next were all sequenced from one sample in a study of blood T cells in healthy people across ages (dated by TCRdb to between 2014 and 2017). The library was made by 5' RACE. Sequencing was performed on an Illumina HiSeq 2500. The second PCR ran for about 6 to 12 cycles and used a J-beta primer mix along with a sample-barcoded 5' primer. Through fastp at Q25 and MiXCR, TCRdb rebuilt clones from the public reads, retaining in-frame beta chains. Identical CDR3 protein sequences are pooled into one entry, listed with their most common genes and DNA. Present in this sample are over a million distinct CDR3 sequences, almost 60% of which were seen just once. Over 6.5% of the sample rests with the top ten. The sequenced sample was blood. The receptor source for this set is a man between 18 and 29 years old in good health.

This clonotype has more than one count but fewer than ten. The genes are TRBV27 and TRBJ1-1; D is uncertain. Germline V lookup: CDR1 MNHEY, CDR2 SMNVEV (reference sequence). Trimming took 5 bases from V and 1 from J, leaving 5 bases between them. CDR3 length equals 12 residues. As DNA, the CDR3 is TGTGCCAGCAGTAACAGGAACACTGAAGCTTTCTTT. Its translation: CASSNRNTEAFF.

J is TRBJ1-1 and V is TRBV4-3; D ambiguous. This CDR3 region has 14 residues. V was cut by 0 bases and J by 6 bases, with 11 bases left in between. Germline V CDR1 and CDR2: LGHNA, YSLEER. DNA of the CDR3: TGCGCCAGCAGCCAAGATGTCGGCGCGGCTGAAGCTTTCTTT. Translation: CASSQDVGAAEAFF.

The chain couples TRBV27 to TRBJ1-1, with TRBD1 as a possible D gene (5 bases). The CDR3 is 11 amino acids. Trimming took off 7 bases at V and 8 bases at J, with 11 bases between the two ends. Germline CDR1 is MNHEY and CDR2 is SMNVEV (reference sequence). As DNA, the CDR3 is TGTGCCAGCATAGGACATCGGGAAGCTTTCTTT. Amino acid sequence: CASIGHREAFF.

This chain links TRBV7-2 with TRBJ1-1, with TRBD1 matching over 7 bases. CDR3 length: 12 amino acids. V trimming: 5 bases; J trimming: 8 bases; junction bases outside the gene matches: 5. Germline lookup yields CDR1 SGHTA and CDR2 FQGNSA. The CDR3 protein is CASSPMTGEAFF. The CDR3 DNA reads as TGTGCCAGCAGCCCGATGACAGGGGAAGCTTTCTTT. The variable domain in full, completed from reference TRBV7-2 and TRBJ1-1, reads GAGVSQSPSNKVTEKGKDVELRCDPISGHTALYWYRQSLGQGLEFLIYFQGNSAPDKSGLPSDRFSAERTGGSVSTLTIQRTQQEDSAVYLCASSPMTGEAFFGQGTRLTVV.

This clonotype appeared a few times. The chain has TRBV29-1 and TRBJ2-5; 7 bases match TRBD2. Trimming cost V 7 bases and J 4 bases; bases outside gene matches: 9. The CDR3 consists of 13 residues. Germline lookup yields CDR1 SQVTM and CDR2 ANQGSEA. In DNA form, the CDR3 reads TGCAGCGCCCAAGCGGGGAACCGAGAGACCCAGTACTTC. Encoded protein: CSAQAGNRETQYF.

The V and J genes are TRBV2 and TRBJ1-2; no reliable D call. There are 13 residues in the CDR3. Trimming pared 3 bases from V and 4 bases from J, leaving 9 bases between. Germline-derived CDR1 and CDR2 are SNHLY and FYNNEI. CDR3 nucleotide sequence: TGTGCCAGCAGTGAGGTTAAGGGCTATGGCTACACCTTC. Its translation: CASSEVKGYGYTF.

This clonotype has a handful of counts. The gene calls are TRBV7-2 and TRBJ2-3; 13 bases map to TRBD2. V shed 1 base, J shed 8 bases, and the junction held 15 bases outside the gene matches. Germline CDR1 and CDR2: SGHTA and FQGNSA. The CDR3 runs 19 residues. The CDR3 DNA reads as TGTGCCAGCAGCTTAGGTGCTTTCCGGACTAGCGGGAGAGAGACTACGCAGTATTTT. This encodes CASSLGAFRTSGRETTQYF.

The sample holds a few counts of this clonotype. CDR3 sequence: CSARRPSGQGGLSSYEQYF. CDR3 nucleotide sequence: TGCAGTGCTAGACGACCGTCGGGACAGGGGGGGCTTAGTTCCTACGAGCAGTACTTC. The chain combines TRBV20-1 with TRBJ2-7, with 11 bases lining up with TRBD1. The CDR3 runs to 19 residues. CDR1 and CDR2 from the germline V gene are DFQATT and SNEGSKA (reference sequence). V was pared by 2 bases and J by 1 base, with 16 bases of the junction left unmatched.

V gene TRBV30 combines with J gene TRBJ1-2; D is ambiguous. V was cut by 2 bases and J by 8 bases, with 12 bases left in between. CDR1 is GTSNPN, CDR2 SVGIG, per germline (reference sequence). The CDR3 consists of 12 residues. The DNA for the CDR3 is TGTGCCTGGAGTTTCTTCGCAGAGGGCTACACCTTC. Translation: CAWSFFAEGYTF.

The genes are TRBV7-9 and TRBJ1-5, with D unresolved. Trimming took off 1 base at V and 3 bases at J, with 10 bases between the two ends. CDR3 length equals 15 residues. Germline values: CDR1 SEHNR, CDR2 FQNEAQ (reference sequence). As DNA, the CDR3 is TGTGCCAGCAGCTTAGGGGCAGCAAACAATCAGCCCCAGCATTTT. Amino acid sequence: CASSLGAANNQPQHF.

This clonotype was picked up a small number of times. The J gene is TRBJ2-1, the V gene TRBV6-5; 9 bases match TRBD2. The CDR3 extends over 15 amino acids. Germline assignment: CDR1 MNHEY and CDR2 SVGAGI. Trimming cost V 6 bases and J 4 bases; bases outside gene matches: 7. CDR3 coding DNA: TGTGCCAGCAGCGTAGCGGGAGATTCTTACAATGAGCAGTTCTTC. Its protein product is CASSVAGDSYNEQFF.

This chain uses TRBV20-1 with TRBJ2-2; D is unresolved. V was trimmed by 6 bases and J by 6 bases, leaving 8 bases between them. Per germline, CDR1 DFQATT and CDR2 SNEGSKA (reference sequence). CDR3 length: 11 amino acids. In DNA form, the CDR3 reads TGCAGTGCCCGACCCGCCGGGGAGCTGTTTTTT. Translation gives CSARPAGELFF.

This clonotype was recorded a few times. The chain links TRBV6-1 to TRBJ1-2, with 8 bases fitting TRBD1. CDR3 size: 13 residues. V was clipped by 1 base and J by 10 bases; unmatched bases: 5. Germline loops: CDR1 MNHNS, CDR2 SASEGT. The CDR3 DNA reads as TGTGCCAGCAGTGAAGTGCCAGGGGGCGACTACACCTTC. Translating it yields CASSEVPGGDYTF.

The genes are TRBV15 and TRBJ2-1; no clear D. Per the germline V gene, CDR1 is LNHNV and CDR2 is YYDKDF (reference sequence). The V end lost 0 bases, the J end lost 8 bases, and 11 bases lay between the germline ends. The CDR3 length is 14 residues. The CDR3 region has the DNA TGTGCCACCAGCAGAGATCGAGTTAGCCATGAGCAGTTCTTC. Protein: CATSRDRVSHEQFF.

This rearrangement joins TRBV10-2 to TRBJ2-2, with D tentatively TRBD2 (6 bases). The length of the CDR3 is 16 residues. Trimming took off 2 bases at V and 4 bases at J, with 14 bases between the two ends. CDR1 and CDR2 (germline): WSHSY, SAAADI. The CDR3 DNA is TGCGCCAGCAGTGAGGGGGGAGGAATGAGCACCGGGGAGCTGTTTTTT. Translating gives CASSEGGGMSTGELFF.

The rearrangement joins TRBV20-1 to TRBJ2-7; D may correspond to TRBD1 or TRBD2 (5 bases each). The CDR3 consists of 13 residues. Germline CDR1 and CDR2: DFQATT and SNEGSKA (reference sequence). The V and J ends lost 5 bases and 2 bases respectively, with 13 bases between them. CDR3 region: CSADGDLTYEQYF. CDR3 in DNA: TGCAGTGCTGATGGGGACCTTACCTACGAGCAGTACTTC.

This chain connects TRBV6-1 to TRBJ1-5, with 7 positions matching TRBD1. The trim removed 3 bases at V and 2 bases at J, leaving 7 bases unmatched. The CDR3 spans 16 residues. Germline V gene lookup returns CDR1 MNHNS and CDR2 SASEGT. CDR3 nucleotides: TGTGCCAGCAGTGATTTGACAGGGATGGGCAATCAGCCCCAGCATTTT. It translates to CASSDLTGMGNQPQHF.

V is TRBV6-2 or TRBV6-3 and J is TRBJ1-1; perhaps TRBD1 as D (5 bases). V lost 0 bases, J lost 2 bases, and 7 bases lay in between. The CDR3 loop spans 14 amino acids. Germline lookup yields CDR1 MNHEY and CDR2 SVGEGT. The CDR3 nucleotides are TGTGCCAGCAGTTACTCGGGGGGTAACACTGAAGCTTTCTTT. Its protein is CASSYSGGNTEAFF.

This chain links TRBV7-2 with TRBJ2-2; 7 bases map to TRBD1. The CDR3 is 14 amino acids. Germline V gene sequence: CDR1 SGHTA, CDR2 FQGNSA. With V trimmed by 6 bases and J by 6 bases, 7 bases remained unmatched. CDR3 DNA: TGTGCCAGCAGAGAAGACAGGGTACCCGGGGAGCTGTTTTTT. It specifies CASREDRVPGELFF.

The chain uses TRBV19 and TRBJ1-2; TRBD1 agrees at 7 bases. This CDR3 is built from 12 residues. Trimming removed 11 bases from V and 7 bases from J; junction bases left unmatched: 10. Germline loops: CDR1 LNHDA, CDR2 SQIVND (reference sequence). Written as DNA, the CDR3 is TGTGCCCTTAGGGACAGTTTTGGTGGCTACACCTTC. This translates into CALRDSFGGYTF.

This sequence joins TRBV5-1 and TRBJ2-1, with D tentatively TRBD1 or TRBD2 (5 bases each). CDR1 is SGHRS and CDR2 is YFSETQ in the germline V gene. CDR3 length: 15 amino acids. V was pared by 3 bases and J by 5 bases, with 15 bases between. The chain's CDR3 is CASSSSGRVNNEQFF. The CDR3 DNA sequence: TGCGCCAGCAGCTCCTCGGGACGAGTCAACAATGAGCAGTTCTTC.

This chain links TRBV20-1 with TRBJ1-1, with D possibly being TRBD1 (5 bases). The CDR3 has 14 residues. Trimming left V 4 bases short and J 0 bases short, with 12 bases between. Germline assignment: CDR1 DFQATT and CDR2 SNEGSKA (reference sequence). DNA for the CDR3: TGCAGTGCTACCGCCGGGGCTATGAACACTGAAGCTTTCTTT. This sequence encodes CSATAGAMNTEAFF.

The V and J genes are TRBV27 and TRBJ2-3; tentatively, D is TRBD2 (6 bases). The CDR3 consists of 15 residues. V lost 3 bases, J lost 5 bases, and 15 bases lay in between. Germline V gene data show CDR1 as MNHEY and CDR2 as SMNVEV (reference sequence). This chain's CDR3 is CASSLGGGAEDTQYF. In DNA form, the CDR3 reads TGTGCCAGCAGTTTGGGAGGAGGGGCAGAAGATACGCAGTATTTT.

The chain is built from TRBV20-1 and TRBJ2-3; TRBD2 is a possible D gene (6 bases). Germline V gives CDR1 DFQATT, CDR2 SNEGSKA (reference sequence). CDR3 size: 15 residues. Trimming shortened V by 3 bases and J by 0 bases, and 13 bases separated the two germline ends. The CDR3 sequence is CSASSGETSTDTQYF. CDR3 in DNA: TGCAGTGCTAGTTCGGGAGAAACTAGCACAGATACGCAGTATTTT.

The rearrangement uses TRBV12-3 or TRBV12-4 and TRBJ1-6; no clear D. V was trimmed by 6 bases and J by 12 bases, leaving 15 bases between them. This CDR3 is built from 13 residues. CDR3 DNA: TGTGCCAGCAGACCCCCAGGACTCATACCCCTCCACTTT. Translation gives CASRPPGLIPLHF.

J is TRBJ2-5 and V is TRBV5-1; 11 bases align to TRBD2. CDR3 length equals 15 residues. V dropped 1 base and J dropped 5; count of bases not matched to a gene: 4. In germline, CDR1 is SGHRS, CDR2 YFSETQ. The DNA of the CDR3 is TGCGCCAGCAGCTTGCAACTAGCGGGAGTGGAGACCCAGTACTTC. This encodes CASSLQLAGVETQYF.

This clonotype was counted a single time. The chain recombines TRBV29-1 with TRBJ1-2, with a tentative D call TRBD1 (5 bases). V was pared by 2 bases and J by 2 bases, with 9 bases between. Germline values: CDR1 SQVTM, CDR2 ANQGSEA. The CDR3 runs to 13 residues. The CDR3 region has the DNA TGCAGCGTTGAACAGGGAGGCAACTATGGCTACACCTTC. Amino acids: CSVEQGGNYGYTF.

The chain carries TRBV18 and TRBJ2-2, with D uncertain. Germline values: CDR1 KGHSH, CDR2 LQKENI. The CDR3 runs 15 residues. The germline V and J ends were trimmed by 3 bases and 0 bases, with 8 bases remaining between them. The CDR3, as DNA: TGTGCCAGCTCACCTCCCCGACCGAACACCGGGGAGCTGTTTTTT. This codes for CASSPPRPNTGELFF.